This TCR beta chain was captured by sequencing in a study of cytomegalovirus exposure and HLA in healthy donors. J lost 0 bases, V lost 4 bases, and 12 bases had no gene match. CDR1 SGDLS and CDR2 YYNGEE come from the germline V gene. The CDR3 spans 19 residues. This clone was seen a single time. The antigen remains unidentified. Researchers ran the PCR with 60 Vbeta and 13 Jbeta primers. Methods used by the authors: Per a later analysis, the number of unique TCR beta chains was around 80 million, of which around 9.9 million were shared. Sequencing was performed with immunoSEQ multiplex PCR; in TCRdb, only in-frame clones are kept and a portion is missing. That table supplies the V and J calls and clone size; D and trimming were determined from the DNA. The repertoire holds about 150,000 clones, with around 79% as singletons. Study results and caveats: Researchers reported in a later analysis that a missense DCLRE1C variant was tied to TCR beta V- and J-gene trimming. In vitro assays verified that a few CMV-associated chains recognized CMV antigens specifically.

The chain joins TRBV9 to TRBJ2-6; TRBD2 matches at 8 bases. Sample: PBMCs. The sequence derives from a man aged 25 to 45 in good health and CMV-seropositive. The DNA for the CDR3 is TGTGCCAGCAGCACGCCTCGGGGGGGTAGAACCTCTGGGGCCAACGTCCTGACTTTC. This sequence encodes CASSTPRGGRTSGANVLTF.